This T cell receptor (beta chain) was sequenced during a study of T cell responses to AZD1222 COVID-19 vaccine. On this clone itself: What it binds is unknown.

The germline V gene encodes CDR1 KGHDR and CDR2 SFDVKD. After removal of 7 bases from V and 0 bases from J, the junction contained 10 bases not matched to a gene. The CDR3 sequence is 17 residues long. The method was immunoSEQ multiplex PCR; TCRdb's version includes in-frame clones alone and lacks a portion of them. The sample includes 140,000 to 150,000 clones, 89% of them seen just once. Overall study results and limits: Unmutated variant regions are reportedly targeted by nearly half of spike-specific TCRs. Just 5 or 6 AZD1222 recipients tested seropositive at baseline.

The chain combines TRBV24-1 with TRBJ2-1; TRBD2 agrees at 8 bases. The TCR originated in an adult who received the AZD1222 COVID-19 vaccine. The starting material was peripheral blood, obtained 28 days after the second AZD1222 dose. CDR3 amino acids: CATRGPAGDGSYNEQFF. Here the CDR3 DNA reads TGTGCCACCAGAGGCCCAGCGGGAGATGGCTCCTACAATGAGCAGTTCTTC.